Listed here are 10 T cell receptor beta chains from one sample, sequenced in a study of radiotherapy plus CTLA-4 blockade in lung cancer. Profiled with immunoSEQ multiplex PCR; TCRdb holds only in-frame clones, not every one. This repertoire shows tens of thousands of clones, 86% found once; its top ten account for about 2%. The sample in question was peripheral blood, obtained from a patient treated with radiotherapy plus ipilimumab. The receptors come from a human donor with non-small cell lung cancer who had a partial response to radiotherapy plus ipilimumab.

V usage is TRBV4-2 and J usage is TRBJ2-7; 7 bases map to TRBD2. CDR3 length: 15 amino acids. The V gene's germline CDR1 is LGHNA and CDR2 YNFKEQ. V shed 0 bases and J 3 bases; nucleotides not matched to a gene: 5. The CDR3 is CASSQEWGEGYEQYV. CDR3 bases: TGTGCCAGCAGCCAAGAATGGGGGGAGGGCTACGAGCAGTACGTC.

J is TRBJ1-1 and V is TRBV19; 7 positions match TRBD1. The CDR3 is 11 amino acids. The V gene end was trimmed by 6 bases and the J gene end by 11 bases; junction bases not matched to a gene: 6. Germline lookup yields CDR1 LNHDA and CDR2 SQIVND (reference sequence). CDR3 sequence reads: CASRFQGGAFF. CDR3 in DNA: TGTGCCAGTAGATTTCAGGGGGGTGCTTTCTTT.

The rearrangement links TRBV19 to TRBJ2-6; D is undetermined. This CDR3 is built from 15 residues. Germline CDR1 reads LNHDA; CDR2 reads SQIVND (reference sequence). The V end lost 0 bases, the J end lost 2 bases, and 5 bases lay between the germline ends. CDR3 coding DNA: TGTGCCAGTAGTATAGACAGGCCTGGGGCCAACGTCCTGACTTTC. Translating gives CASSIDRPGANVLTF.

J is TRBJ2-7 and V is TRBV5-1, with 8 nucleotides matching TRBD2. Germline V CDR1 and CDR2: SGHRS, YFSETQ. The trim removed 4 bases at V and 4 bases at J, leaving 4 bases unmatched. This CDR3 region has 13 residues. CDR3 amino acids: CASSAASGYEQYF. CDR3 nucleotides: TGCGCCAGCAGCGCGGCTAGCGGGTACGAGCAGTACTTC.

The chain carries TRBV30 and TRBJ2-7, with unresolved D. Trimming removed 4 bases from V and 6 bases from J, with 10 bases in between. Germline V gene sequence: CDR1 GTSNPN, CDR2 SVGIG (reference sequence). The CDR3 covers 11 residues. The CDR3 DNA sequence: TGTGCCTGGACGTCTAGGCGCGAGCAGTACTTC. It encodes CAWTSRREQYF.

The chain carries TRBV19 and TRBJ1-5, with TRBD1 identical over 7 bases. Germline V gene data show CDR1 as LNHDA and CDR2 as SQIVND (reference sequence). Germline trimming cut 2 bases from V and 10 bases from J; bases unmatched to any gene: 20. This CDR3 is built from 18 residues. CDR3 coding DNA: TGTGCCAGTAGTATATTGGACGCCGAGACAGGGTTGTTGGATCCCCAGCATTTT. It is translated as CASSILDAETGLLDPQHF.

This chain uses TRBV19 with TRBJ2-2; D is perhaps TRBD2 (5 bases). This CDR3 comprises 14 residues. V was pared by 5 bases and J by 5 bases, with 12 bases between. CDR1 LNHDA and CDR2 SQIVND come from the germline V gene (reference sequence). The CDR3 sequence: CASSPLGETGELFF. In nucleotides, the CDR3 is TGTGCCAGTAGTCCCCTTGGGGAGACCGGGGAGCTGTTTTTT.

In its sample, this clone was seen once. The chain has TRBV9 and TRBJ2-1; 15 bases are shared with TRBD2. Germline V gene data show CDR1 as SGDLS and CDR2 as YYNGEE. V lost 3 bases, J lost 7 bases, and 14 bases stayed unmatched. The CDR3 totals 19 residues. This CDR3 reads CASSALGLAGGPLPNEQFF. DNA of the CDR3: TGTGCCAGCAGCGCCCTTGGACTAGCGGGAGGGCCTCTCCCAAATGAGCAGTTCTTC. The variable domain in full, with the rest retrieved from reference TRBV9 and TRBJ2-1, is DSGVTQTPKHLITATGQRVTLRCSPRSGDLSVYWYQQSLDQGLQFLIQYYNGEERAKGNILERFSAQQFPDLHSELNLSSLELGDSALYFCASSALGLAGGPLPNEQFFGPGTRLTVL.

CDR3 nucleotide sequence: TGTGCCAGCAGTGTCGAAGCGGGGCCCTACGAGCAGTACGTC. It yields the protein CASSVEAGPYEQYV. This chain connects TRBV2 to TRBJ2-7; 7 bases agree with TRBD2. V was clipped by 4 bases and J by 2 bases; unmatched bases: 5. Germline assignment: CDR1 SNHLY and CDR2 FYNNEI. The CDR3 runs to 14 residues.

The V and J genes are TRBV30 and TRBJ2-4, with 8 positions matching TRBD2. V lost 0 bases, J lost 5 bases, and 12 bases stayed unmatched. This CDR3 has 17 amino acids. CDR1 GTSNPN and CDR2 SVGIG come from the germline V gene (reference sequence). CDR3 coding DNA: TGTGCCTGGAGTGTACGCAGACTAGCGACCGTCCAAAACATTCAGTACTTC. Its protein product is CAWSVRRLATVQNIQYF. Combining the CDR3 with reference TRBV30 and TRBJ2-4 gives the whole variable domain SQTIHQWPATLVQPVGSPLSLECTVEGTSNPNLYWYRQAAGRGLQLLFYSVGIGQISSEVPQNLSASRPQDRQFILSSKKLLLSDSGFYLCAWSVRRLATVQNIQYFGAGTRLSVL.